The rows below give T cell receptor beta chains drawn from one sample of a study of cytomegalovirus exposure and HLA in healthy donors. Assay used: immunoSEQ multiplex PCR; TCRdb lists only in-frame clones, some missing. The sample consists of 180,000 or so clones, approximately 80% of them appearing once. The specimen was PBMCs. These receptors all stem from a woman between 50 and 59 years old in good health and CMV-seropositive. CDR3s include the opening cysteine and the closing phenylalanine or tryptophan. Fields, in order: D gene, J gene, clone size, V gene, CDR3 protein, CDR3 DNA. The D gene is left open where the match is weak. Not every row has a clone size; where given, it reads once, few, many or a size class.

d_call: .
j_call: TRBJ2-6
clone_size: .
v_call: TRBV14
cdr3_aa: CASSQAPPTGSGANVLTF
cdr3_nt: TGTGCCAGCAGCCAAGCACCCCCAACAGGGTCTGGGGCCAACGTCCTGACTTTC

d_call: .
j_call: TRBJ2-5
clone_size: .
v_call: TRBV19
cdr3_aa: CASNRRREETQYF
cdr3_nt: TGTGCCAGTAATCGACGGAGAGAAGAGACCCAGTACTTC

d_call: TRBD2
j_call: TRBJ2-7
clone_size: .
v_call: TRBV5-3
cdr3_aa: CARSSQGDYLDEQYF
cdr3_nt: TGTGCCAGAAGCTCCCAAGGGGACTACTTAGACGAGCAGTACTTC

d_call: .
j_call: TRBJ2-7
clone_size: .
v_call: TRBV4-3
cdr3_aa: CASSQVPGPYEQYF
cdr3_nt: TGCGCCAGCAGCCAAGTACCAGGGCCCTACGAGCAGTACTTC

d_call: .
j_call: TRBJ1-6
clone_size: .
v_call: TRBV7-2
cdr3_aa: CASSSGGAGSYNSPLHF
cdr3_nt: TGTGCCAGCAGCTCCGGAGGAGCAGGCTCCTATAATTCACCCCTCCACTTT

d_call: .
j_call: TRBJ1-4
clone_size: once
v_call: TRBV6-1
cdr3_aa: CASSEGSRGSNEKLFF
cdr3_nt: TGTGCCAGCAGTGAAGGAAGCCGGGGTTCTAATGAAAAACTGTTTTTT

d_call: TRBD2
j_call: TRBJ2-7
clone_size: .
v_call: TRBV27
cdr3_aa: CASSLQASGRHEQYF
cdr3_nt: TGTGCCAGCAGTTTACAGGCTAGCGGGAGGCACGAGCAGTACTTC

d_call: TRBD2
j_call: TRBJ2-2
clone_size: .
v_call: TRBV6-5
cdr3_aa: CASSSGGTGELFF
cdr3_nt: TGTGCCAGCTCTAGCGGGGGGACCGGGGAGCTGTTTTTT

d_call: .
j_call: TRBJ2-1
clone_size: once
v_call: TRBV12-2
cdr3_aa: CASRLNLRTSGRNGEQFF
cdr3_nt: TGTGCAAGTCGCTTAAACCTTCGGACTAGCGGGAGAAACGGTGAGCAGTTCTTC

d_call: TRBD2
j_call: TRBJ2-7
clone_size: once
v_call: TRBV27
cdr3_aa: CASSLSPGGLYEQYF
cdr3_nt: TGTGCCAGCAGTTTATCCCCGGGGGGGCTCTACGAGCAGTACTTC

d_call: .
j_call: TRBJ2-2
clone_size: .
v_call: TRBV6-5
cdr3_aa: CASRSRGNTGELFF
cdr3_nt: TGTGCCAGCAGGTCGCGGGGTAACACCGGGGAGCTGTTTTTT

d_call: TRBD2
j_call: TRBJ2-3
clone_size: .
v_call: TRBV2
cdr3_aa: CASKTSGNPSTDTQYF
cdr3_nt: TGTGCCAGCAAGACTAGCGGGAACCCTAGCACAGATACGCAGTATTTT

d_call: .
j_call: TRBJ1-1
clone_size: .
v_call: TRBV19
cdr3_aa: CASSFGGGLLRNTEAFF
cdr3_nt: TGTGCCAGTAGTTTCGGCGGGGGGCTGCTCAGAAACACTGAAGCTTTCTTT

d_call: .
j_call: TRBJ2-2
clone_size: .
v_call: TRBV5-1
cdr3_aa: CASTGTTNTGELFF
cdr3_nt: TGCGCCAGCACCGGGACAACGAACACCGGGGAGCTGTTTTTT

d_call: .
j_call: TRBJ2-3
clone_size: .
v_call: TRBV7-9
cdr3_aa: CASSSSGVFGTDTQYF
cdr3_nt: TGTGCCAGCAGCTCAAGTGGAGTTTTCGGCACAGATACGCAGTATTTT

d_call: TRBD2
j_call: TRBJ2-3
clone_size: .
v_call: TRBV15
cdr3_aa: CATSRERVAGADTQYF
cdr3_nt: TGTGCCACCAGCAGAGAAAGAGTAGCGGGAGCAGATACGCAGTATTTT

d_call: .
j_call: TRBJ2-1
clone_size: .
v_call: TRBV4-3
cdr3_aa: CASSQIGTSSTNNEQFF
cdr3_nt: TGCGCCAGCAGCCAAATCGGGACTTCGAGTACCAACAATGAGCAGTTCTTC

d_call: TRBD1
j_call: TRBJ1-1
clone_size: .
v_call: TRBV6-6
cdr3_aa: CASAPGQGVSSTEAFF
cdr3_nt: TGTGCCAGCGCCCCGGGACAGGGGGTTAGTAGTACTGAAGCTTTCTTT

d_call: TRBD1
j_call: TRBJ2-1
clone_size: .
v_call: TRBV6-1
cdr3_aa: CASRGTGGFYNEQFF
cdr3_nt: TGTGCCAGCAGGGGGACAGGGGGCTTCTACAATGAGCAGTTCTTC

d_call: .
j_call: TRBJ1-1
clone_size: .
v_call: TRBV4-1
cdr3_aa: CASSRGGDETEAFF
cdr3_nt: TGCGCCAGCTCTCGGGGAGGGGATGAAACTGAAGCTTTCTTT

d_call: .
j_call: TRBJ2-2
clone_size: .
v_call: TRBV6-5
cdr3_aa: CASRAGQKNTGELFF
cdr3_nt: TGTGCCAGCCGGGCGGGACAGAAAAACACCGGGGAGCTGTTTTTT

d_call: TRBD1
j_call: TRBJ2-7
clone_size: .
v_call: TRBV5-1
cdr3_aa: CASSQRQGRIYEQYF
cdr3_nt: TGCGCCAGCAGCCAACGACAGGGGCGCATATACGAGCAGTACTTC

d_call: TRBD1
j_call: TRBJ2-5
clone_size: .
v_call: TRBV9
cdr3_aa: CASSVAPQGASGTQYF
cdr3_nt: TGTGCCAGCAGCGTAGCCCCACAGGGGGCAAGCGGGACCCAGTACTTC

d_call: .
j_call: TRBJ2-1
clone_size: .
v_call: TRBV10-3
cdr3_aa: CAISDRQQVNNEQFF
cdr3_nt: TGTGCCATCAGTGATAGGCAGCAGGTTAACAATGAGCAGTTCTTC

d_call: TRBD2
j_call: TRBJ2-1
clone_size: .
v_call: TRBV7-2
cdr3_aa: CASSRPGTTNEQFF
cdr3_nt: TGTGCCAGCAGCCGACCGGGGACTACCAATGAGCAGTTCTTC

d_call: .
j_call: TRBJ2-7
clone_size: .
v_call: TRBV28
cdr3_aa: CASSIRQAEEKQYF
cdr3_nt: TGTGCCAGCAGCATTAGACAGGCGGAGGAAAAGCAGTACTTC

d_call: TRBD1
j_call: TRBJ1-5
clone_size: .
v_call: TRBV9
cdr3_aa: CASSAGTVEFQPQHF
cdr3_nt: TGTGCCAGCAGCGCGGGGACAGTGGAGTTTCAGCCCCAGCATTTT

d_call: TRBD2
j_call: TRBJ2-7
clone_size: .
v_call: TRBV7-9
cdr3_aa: CSSSSWGSGSSYEQYF
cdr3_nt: TGTTCCAGCAGCTCCTGGGGTAGCGGGAGCTCCTACGAGCAGTACTTC

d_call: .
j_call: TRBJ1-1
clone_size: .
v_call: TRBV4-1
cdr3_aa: CASSPGHLSNTEAFF
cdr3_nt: TGCGCCAGCAGCCCGGGACATCTGTCGAACACTGAAGCTTTCTTT

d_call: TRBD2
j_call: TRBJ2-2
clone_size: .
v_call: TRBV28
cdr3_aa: CASSGGTRTGELFF
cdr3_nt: TGTGCCAGCAGTGGGGGGACTAGGACCGGGGAGCTGTTTTTT

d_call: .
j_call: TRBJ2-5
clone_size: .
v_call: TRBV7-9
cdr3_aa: CASSLGSLETQYF
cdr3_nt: TGTGCCAGCAGCTTAGGGAGCCTAGAGACCCAGTACTTC